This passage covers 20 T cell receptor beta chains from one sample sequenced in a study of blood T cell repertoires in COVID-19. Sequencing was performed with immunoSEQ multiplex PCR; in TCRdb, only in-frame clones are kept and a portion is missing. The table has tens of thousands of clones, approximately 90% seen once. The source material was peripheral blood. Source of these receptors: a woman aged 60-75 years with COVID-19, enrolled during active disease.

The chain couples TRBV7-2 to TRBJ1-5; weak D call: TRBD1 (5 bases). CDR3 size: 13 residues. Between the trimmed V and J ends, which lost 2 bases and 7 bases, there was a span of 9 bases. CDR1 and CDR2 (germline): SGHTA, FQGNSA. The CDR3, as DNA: TGTGCCAGCAGCTTATGGGGGGAACAGCCCCAGCATTTT. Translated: CASSLWGEQPQHF. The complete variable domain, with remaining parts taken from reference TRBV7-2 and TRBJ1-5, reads GAGVSQSPSNKVTEKGKDVELRCDPISGHTALYWYRQSLGQGLEFLIYFQGNSAPDKSGLPSDRFSAERTGGSVSTLTIQRTQQEDSAVYLCASSLWGEQPQHFGDGTRLSIL.

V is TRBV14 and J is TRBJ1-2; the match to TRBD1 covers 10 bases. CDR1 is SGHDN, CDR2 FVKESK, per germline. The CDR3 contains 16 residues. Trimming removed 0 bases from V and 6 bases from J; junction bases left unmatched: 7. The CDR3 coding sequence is TGTGCCAGCAGCCAAGATCGGGGACAGGGGCTCCATGGCTACACCTTC. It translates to CASSQDRGQGLHGYTF.

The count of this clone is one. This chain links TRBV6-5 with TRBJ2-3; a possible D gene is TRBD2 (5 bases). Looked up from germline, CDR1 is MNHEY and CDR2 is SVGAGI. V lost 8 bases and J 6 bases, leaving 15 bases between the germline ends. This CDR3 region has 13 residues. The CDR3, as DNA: TGTGCCAGCCGAGATGCGGGCCGGGATACGCAGTATTTT. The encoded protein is CASRDAGRDTQYF.

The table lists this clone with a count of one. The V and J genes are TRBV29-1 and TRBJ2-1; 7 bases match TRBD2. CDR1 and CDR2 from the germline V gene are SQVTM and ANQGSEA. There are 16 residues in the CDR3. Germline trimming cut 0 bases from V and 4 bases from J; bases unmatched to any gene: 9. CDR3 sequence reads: CSVEDRSSGLYNEQFF. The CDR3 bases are TGCAGCGTTGAAGATCGAAGTAGCGGGCTTTACAATGAGCAGTTCTTC.

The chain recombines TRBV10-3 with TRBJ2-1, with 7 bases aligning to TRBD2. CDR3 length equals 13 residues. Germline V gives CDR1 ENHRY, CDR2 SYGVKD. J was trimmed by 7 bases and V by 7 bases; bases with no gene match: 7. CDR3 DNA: TGTGCCATCAAGGCGGGAGAGGGGAATGAGCAGTTCTTC. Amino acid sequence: CAIKAGEGNEQFF.

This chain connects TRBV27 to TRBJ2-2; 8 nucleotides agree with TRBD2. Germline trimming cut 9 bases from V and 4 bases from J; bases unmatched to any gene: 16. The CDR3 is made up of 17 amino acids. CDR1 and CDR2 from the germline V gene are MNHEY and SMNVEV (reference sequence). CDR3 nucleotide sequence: TGTGCCAGTACCGCGTTATTCGGGCTAGCGGGCACCGGGGAGCTGTTTTTT. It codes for CASTALFGLAGTGELFF.

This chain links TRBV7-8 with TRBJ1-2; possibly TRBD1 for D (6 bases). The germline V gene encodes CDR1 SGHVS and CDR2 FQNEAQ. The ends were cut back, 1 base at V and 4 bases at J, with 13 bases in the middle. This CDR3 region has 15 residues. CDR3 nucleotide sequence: TGTGCCAGCAGCTTAGTTCGGGGGGCAACCTATGGCTACACCTTC. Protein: CASSLVRGATYGYTF.

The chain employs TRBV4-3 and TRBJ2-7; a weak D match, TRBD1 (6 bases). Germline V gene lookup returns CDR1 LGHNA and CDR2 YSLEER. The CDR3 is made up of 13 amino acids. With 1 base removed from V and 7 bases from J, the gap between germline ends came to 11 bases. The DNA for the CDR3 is TGCGCCAGCAGCCAAGCCGACAGGAGTGAGCAGTACTTC. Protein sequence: CASSQADRSEQYF.

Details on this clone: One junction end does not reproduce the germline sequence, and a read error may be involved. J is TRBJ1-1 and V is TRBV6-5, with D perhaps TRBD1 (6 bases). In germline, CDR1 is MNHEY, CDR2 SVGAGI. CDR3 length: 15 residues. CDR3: CASSYLLRGRGIYGF. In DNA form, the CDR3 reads TGTGCCAGCAGTTACCTTCTCAGGGGCCGGGGTATATACGGCTTT.

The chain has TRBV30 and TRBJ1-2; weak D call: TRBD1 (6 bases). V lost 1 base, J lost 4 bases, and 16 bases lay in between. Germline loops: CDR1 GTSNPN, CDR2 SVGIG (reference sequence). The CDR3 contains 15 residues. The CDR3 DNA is TGTGCCTGGAGTGGGGAGACAGGACCTTTCTATGGCTACACCTTC. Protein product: CAWSGETGPFYGYTF. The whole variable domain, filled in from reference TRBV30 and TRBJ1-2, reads SQTIHQWPATLVQPVGSPLSLECTVEGTSNPNLYWYRQAAGRGLQLLFYSVGIGQISSEVPQNLSASRPQDRQFILSSKKLLLSDSGFYLCAWSGETGPFYGYTFGSGTRLTVV.

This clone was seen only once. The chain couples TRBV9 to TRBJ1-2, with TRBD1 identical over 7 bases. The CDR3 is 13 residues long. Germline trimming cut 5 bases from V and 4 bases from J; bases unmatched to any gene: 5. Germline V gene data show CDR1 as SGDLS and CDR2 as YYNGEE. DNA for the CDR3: TGTGCCAGCAGAATGGGACAGCTCTATGGCTACACCTTC. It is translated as CASRMGQLYGYTF.

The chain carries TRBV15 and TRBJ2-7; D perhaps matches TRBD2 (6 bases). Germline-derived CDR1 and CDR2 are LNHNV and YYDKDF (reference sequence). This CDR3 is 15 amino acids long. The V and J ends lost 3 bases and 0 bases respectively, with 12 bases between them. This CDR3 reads CATSSGTLSSYEQYF. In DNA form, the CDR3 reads TGTGCCACCAGCAGCGGGACTTTAAGCTCCTACGAGCAGTACTTC.

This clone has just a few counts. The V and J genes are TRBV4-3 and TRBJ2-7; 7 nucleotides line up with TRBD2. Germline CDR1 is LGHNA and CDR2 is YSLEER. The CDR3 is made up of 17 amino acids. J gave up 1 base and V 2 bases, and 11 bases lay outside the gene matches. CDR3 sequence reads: CASSQLHAGDSSYEQYF. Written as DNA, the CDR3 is TGCGCCAGCAGCCAATTGCATGCGGGGGACTCTTCCTACGAGCAGTACTTC.

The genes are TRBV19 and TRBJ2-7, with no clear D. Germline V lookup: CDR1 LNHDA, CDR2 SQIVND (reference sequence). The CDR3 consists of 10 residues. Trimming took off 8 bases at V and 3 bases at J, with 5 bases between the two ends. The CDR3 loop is CASVNYEQYF. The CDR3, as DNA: TGTGCCAGTGTCAACTACGAGCAGTACTTC.

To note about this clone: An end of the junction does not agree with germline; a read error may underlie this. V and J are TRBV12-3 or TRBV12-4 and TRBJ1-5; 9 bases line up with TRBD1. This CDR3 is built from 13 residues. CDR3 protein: CASSYRDRAQAFF. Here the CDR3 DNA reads TGTGCCAGCAGTTACAGGGACAGGGCTCAGGCTTTTTTT.

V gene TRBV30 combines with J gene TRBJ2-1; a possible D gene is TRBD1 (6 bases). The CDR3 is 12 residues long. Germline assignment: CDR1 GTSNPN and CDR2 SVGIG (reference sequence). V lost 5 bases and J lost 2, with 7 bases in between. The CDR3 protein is CAWRDTYNEQFF. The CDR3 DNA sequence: TGTGCCTGGCGGGACACCTACAATGAGCAGTTCTTC.

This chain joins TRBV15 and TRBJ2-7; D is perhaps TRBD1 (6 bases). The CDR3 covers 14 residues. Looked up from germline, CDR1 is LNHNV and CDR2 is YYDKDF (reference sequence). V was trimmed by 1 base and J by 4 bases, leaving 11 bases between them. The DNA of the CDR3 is TGTGCCACCAGCAGAGGAGGGACATCTTACGAGCAGTACTTC. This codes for CATSRGGTSYEQYF.

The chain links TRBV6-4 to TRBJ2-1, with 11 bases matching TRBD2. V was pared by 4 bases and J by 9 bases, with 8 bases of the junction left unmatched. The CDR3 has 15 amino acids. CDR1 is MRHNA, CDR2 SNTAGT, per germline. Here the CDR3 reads CASSAGTSGLGEQFF. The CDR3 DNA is TGTGCCAGCAGTGCTGGGACTAGCGGACTAGGTGAGCAGTTCTTC.

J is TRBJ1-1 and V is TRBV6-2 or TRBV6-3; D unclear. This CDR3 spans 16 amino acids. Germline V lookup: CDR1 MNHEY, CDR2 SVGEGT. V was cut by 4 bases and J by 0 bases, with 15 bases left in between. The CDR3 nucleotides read TGTGCCAGCAGTTCCGGTATCCCCGCTATGAACACTGAAGCTTTCTTT. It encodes CASSSGIPAMNTEAFF.

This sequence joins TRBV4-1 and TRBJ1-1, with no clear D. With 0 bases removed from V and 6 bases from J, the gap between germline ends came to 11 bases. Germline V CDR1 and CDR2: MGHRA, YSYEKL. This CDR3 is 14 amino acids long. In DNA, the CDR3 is TGCGCCAGCAGCCAAGATTCCCGGAGACCTGAAGCTTTCTTT. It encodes CASSQDSRRPEAFF.